The present T cell receptor (beta chain) was sequenced within a study of regulatory T cells in long-lasting Graves disease. This clonotype has ten or more counts. Its antigen remains unidentified. Arm-PCR of CDR3 regions with iRepertoire HTBI primers generated TCR beta libraries. Original processing notes: Among the samples, roughly 65 TRBV and around 13 TRBJ segments were identified. MiXCR, run by TCRdb on the multiplex PCR reads, gives a single entry per CDR3 protein. TCRdb's processing, not the study's, gives the V and J calls here. The sample shows around 500,000 distinct CDR3 sequences, 20% to 25% of them seen only once. Germline CDR1 reads MDHEN; CDR2 reads SYDVKM. The CDR3 loop spans 16 amino acids. Trimming cost V 5 bases and J 2 bases, with 18 bases left between them. Study-wide results and limits: Segments TRBV28, TRBJ1-2 and TRBJ2-5 showed preferential usage in persistent disease.

Time point specified: persistent/refractory GD, antithyroid drugs over 5 years with positive TRAb. Generation of the TCR library employed RNA extracted from PBMCs. EDTA tubes were used for drawing 8 to 9 milliliters of peripheral blood. The chain is built from TRBV28 and TRBJ1-1; maybe TRBD1 (6 bases). The sample consisted of peripheral blood mononuclear cells (PBMCs), taken when the disease was refractory, from a patient treated with antithyroid drugs. This receptor was obtained from a female donor with Graves disease. CDR3 residues: CASSDRADSLNTEAFF. For the CDR3, the DNA is TGTGCCAGCAGTGACCGGGCGGACAGCTTAAACACTGAAGCTTTCTTT. Variable domain in full (rest from reference TRBV28 and TRBJ1-1): DVKVTQSSRYLVKRTGEKVFLECVQDMDHENMFWYRQDPGLGLRLIYFSYDVKMKEKGDIPEGYSVSREKKERFSLILESASTNQTSMYLCASSDRADSLNTEAFFGQGTRLTVV.